This T cell receptor beta chain emerged from a study of chemoradiotherapy in HPV16-positive cancers. Study-level information: A couple of HPV16-positive patients' cells yielded candidate HPV-specific clones and common motifs. The study's findings and limits: In HPV16-positive patients, HPV-responsive T-cell expansion tracked better recurrence-free survival. Candidate HPV-specific clones and E7-related TCR motifs grew in tumor during treatment.

With respect to this clone: Its antigen is still unknown.

Trimming stripped 2 bases from V and 5 bases from J, with 8 bases between. The CDR3 sequence is 12 residues long. CDR1 and CDR2 from the germline V gene are GTSNPN and SVGIG (reference sequence). TCRdb's copy holds only in-frame clones and misses some; the assay was immunoSEQ multiplex PCR. The repertoire holds about 12,000 clones, with roughly 78% as singletons. Over chemoradiotherapy, repertoires were sampled more than once. The TCR sequence derives from a human donor with HPV-associated anogenital cancer. V usage is TRBV30 and J usage is TRBJ2-3, with D unclear. This specimen was acquired from a patient who underwent chemoradiotherapy. CDR3 amino acids: CAWSPTRDTQYF. CDR3 in DNA: TGTGCCTGGAGTCCTACAAGAGATACGCAGTATTTT.